What follows describes a single TCR beta chain. Antigen: not known. Researchers ran the PCR with 60 Vbeta and 13 Jbeta primers. Clones were read by immunoSEQ multiplex PCR, and TCRdb kept only the in-frame ones, dropping some. The sample lists approximately 200,000 clones, over 70% seen once, with 1.5% to 2% in the top ten. These data originate in a study of cytomegalovirus exposure and HLA in healthy donors. Study details: Samples from HLA-typed donors yielded some 85 million unique TCRs in an early data release.

Study outcomes and limitations: In vitro, three CMV-associated chains proved specific for CMV antigens.

The CDR3 spans 13 residues. Trimming removed 1 base from V and 6 bases from J, with 7 bases in between. In germline, CDR1 is MGHRA, CDR2 YSYEKL. The TCR sequence derives from a woman aged 18-29 years in good health and CMV-seronegative. The V call is TRBV4-1, the J call TRBJ2-1; D is ambiguous. The sequencing sample was made of PBMCs. Here the CDR3 reads CASSQATVNEQFF. The CDR3 coding sequence is TGCGCCAGCAGCCAAGCCACAGTCAATGAGCAGTTCTTC.